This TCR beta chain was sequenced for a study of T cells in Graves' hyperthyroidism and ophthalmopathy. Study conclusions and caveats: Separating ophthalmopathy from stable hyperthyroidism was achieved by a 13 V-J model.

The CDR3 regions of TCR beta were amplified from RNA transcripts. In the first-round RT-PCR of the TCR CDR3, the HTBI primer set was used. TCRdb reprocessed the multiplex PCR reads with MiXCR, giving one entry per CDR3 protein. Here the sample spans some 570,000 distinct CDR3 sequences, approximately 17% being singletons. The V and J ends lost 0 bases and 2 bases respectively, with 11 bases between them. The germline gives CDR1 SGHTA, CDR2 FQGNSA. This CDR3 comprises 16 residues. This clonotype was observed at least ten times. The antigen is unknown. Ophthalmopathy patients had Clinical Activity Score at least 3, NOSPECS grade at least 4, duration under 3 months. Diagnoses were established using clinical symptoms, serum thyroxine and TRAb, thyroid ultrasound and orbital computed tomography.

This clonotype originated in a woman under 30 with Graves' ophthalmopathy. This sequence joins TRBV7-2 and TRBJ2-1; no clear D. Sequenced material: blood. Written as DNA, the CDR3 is TGTGCCAGCAGCTTAGCGCTTGGTGGCCCCTACAATGAGCAGTTCTTC. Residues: CASSLALGGPYNEQFF.